A single sample gave rise to the 21 T cell receptor beta chains below, sequenced in a study of siplizumab effects on memory and regulatory T cells. The protocol was immunoSEQ multiplex PCR, while the TCRdb copy is restricted to in-frame clones and leaves out a portion. The repertoire consists of some 100,000 clones, with 93% occurring once and the leading ten covering 5% to 7%. Sequencing was performed on CD8+ T cells sorted from blood. The source of these receptors is a human donor in good health.

The chain joins TRBV4-3 to TRBJ1-2; 8 nucleotides match TRBD1. Germline trimming cut 4 bases from V and 0 bases from J; bases unmatched to any gene: 4. In germline, CDR1 is LGHNA, CDR2 YSLEER. This CDR3 spans 15 amino acids. The CDR3 loop is CASSPGTGSNYGYTF. Written as DNA, the CDR3 is TGCGCCAGCAGCCCCGGGACAGGATCTAACTATGGCTACACCTTC.

CDR3 DNA: TGCGCCAGCAGCCAAGAAGGACAGGAGTCGATTACGCAGTATTTT. It yields the protein CASSQEGQESITQYF. V gene TRBV4-1 combines with J gene TRBJ2-3, with 7 bases that match TRBD1. The CDR3 is 15 residues long. The V gene's germline CDR1 is MGHRA and CDR2 YSYEKL. V lost 0 bases and J lost 8; bases outside the gene matches: 8.

The genes are TRBV9 and TRBJ2-5; 9 nucleotides agree with TRBD1. V lost 2 bases, J lost 5 bases, and 4 bases stayed unmatched. CDR1 and CDR2 from the germline V gene are SGDLS and YYNGEE. The CDR3 spans 14 residues. The CDR3 bases are TGTGCCAGCAGCGTCACAGGGGGCGAGGAGACCCAGTACTTC. This codes for CASSVTGGEETQYF.

This chain uses TRBV30 with TRBJ2-2; 9 bases align to TRBD1. J was trimmed by 5 bases and V by 1 base; bases with no gene match: 5. Germline V gives CDR1 GTSNPN, CDR2 SVGIG (reference sequence). The CDR3 is made up of 15 amino acids. Written as DNA, the CDR3 is TGTGCCTGGAGTGATGACAGGGGGTGGACCGGGGAGCTGTTTTTT. Its translation is CAWSDDRGWTGELFF.

This rearrangement joins TRBV5-1 to TRBJ1-1; tentatively, D is TRBD1 (6 bases). Germline CDR1 reads SGHRS; CDR2 reads YFSETQ. Trimming took 0 bases from V and 5 from J, leaving 11 bases between them. This CDR3 region has 14 residues. CDR3 protein: CASSLEGGLTEAFF. CDR3 nucleotide sequence: TGCGCCAGCAGCTTGGAGGGGGGGCTGACTGAAGCTTTCTTT.

This clone was counted once. The chain recombines TRBV30 with TRBJ2-7, with D tentatively TRBD1 (6 bases). The ends were cut back, 4 bases at V and 2 bases at J, with 15 bases in the middle. Germline CDR1 reads GTSNPN; CDR2 reads SVGIG (reference sequence). The CDR3 sequence is 14 residues long. CDR3 amino acids: CAWIPTGQPYEQYF. DNA for the CDR3: TGTGCCTGGATCCCTACAGGGCAGCCCTACGAGCAGTACTTC. The whole variable domain, remainder taken from reference TRBV30 and TRBJ2-7, is SQTIHQWPATLVQPVGSPLSLECTVEGTSNPNLYWYRQAAGRGLQLLFYSVGIGQISSEVPQNLSASRPQDRQFILSSKKLLLSDSGFYLCAWIPTGQPYEQYFGPGTRLTVT.

The chain has TRBV7-9 and TRBJ2-5, with 8 bases aligning to TRBD1. The CDR3 is 18 residues long. Germline lookup yields CDR1 SEHNR and CDR2 FQNEAQ (reference sequence). Losses at the gene ends were 1 base for V and 5 bases for J; bases not matched to a gene: 15. CDR3 sequence (DNA): TGTGCCAGCAGCTTAGGATTACGTACACAGGGGGATGGGGAGACCCAGTACTTC. Translation gives CASSLGLRTQGDGETQYF.

This clone was recorded once. This chain uses TRBV5-1 with TRBJ2-3; 8 bases fit TRBD2. There are 17 residues in the CDR3. V dropped 0 bases and J dropped 5; count of bases not matched to a gene: 11. CDR1 is SGHRS and CDR2 is YFSETQ in the germline V gene. The CDR3 coding sequence is TGCGCCAGCAGCTTGGCGGGGGGTTTCGCGGGAGGAGATACGCAGTATTTT. This encodes CASSLAGGFAGGDTQYF.

The chain employs TRBV30 and TRBJ2-2, with 11 nucleotides matching TRBD2. The CDR3 totals 18 residues. Germline assignment: CDR1 GTSNPN and CDR2 SVGIG (reference sequence). V lost 2 bases and J lost 4; bases outside the gene matches: 12. The CDR3 DNA sequence: TGTGCCTGGAGTAAAGAGACTAGCGGGGTTGGGTTCACCGGGGAGCTGTTTTTT. It specifies CAWSKETSGVGFTGELFF. Filled out from reference TRBV30 and TRBJ2-2, the complete variable domain reads SQTIHQWPATLVQPVGSPLSLECTVEGTSNPNLYWYRQAAGRGLQLLFYSVGIGQISSEVPQNLSASRPQDRQFILSSKKLLLSDSGFYLCAWSKETSGVGFTGELFFGEGSRLTVL.

The V gene is TRBV19, the J gene TRBJ2-7, with D possibly being TRBD1 or TRBD2 (6 bases each). Germline CDR1 is LNHDA and CDR2 is SQIVND (reference sequence). The CDR3 is made up of 14 amino acids. The V end lost 6 bases, the J end lost 2 bases, and 14 bases lay between the germline ends. CDR3 in amino acids: CASRTTGGPYEQYF. The CDR3 DNA is TGTGCCAGTAGAACGACAGGAGGGCCCTACGAGCAGTACTTC.

The V gene is TRBV6-6, the J gene TRBJ1-4; tentatively, D is TRBD1 (5 bases). The V gene's germline CDR1 is MNHNY and CDR2 SVGAGI (reference sequence). The CDR3 has 15 amino acids. The V and J ends lost 5 bases and 4 bases respectively, with 14 bases between them. In nucleotides, the CDR3 is TGTGCCAGCAGTAGAGAGGGACGGCTTAATGAAAAACTGTTTTTT. It is translated as CASSREGRLNEKLFF.

The chain employs TRBV4-3 and TRBJ2-3, with 8 bases fitting TRBD2. The J segment lost 3 bases and the V segment lost 0 bases, leaving 8 bases of the junction unmatched. Germline assignment: CDR1 LGHNA and CDR2 YSLEER. The CDR3 has 17 residues. DNA for the CDR3: TGCGCCAGCAGCCAAGATCTAAGCGGGAGTGGTACAGATACGCAGTATTTT. It specifies CASSQDLSGSGTDTQYF.

In its sample, this clone was seen a few times. The V gene is TRBV6-1, the J gene TRBJ1-5; D remains unclear. Germline CDR1 is MNHNS and CDR2 is SASEGT. V gave up 3 bases and J gave up 4 bases, with 7 bases separating them. The CDR3 is made up of 13 amino acids. For the CDR3, the DNA is TGTGCCAGCAGTGACGCAAGAAATCAGCCCCAGCATTTT. This gives the protein CASSDARNQPQHF.

The rearrangement links TRBV23-1 to TRBJ1-4, with no clear D. TRBV23-1 is classed as an ORF, of uncertain function. Trimming cost V 4 bases and J 0 bases, with 15 bases left between them. The CDR3 runs 17 residues. CDR3 sequence (DNA): TGCGCCAGCAGTCGACCAGGTTTAGACGCAACTAATGAAAAACTGTTTTTT. Its translation: CASSRPGLDATNEKLFF.

This clone was seen once. This sequence joins TRBV21-1 and TRBJ2-2; the DNA was not used to check the table's D call, TRBD2. TRBV21-1 is shown as a pseudogene. CDR3 length equals 15 residues. This CDR3 is CASSIYSGWTGELFF. The DNA for the CDR3 is TGTGCCAGCAGCATCTATAGCGGATGGACCGGGGAGCTGTTTTTT.

J is TRBJ2-7 and V is TRBV5-5; 9 nucleotides line up with TRBD1. V dropped 0 bases and J dropped 2; count of bases not matched to a gene: 3. The CDR3 contains 15 residues. Germline V gene sequence: CDR1 SGHKS, CDR2 YYEKEE (reference sequence). The chain's CDR3 is CASSLGTGEAYEQYF. Here the CDR3 DNA reads TGTGCCAGCAGCTTGGGGACAGGGGAGGCCTACGAGCAGTACTTC. Supplemented by reference TRBV5-5 and TRBJ2-7, the full variable domain reads DAGVTQSPTHLIKTRGQQVTLRCSPISGHKSVSWYQQVLGQGPQFIFQYYEKEERGRGNFPDRFSARQFPNYSSELNVNALLLGDSALYLCASSLGTGEAYEQYFGPGTRLTVT.

V gene TRBV19 combines with J gene TRBJ1-5, with a possible D match to TRBD1 (5 bases). The germline V gene has CDR1 LNHDA and CDR2 SQIVND (reference sequence). With 5 bases removed from V and 0 bases from J, the gap between germline ends came to 17 bases. The CDR3 consists of 17 residues. Here the CDR3 reads CASSPILQGDSNQPQHF. The CDR3 DNA reads as TGTGCCAGTAGTCCTATACTTCAGGGAGATAGCAATCAGCCCCAGCATTTT.

V is TRBV10-1 and J is TRBJ1-6, with 8 bases identical to TRBD1. Germline CDR1 reads WNHNN; CDR2 reads SYGVQD (reference sequence). J gave up 7 bases and V 6 bases, and 5 bases lay outside the gene matches. CDR3 size: 14 residues. In DNA form, the CDR3 reads TGCGCCAGCAGGGAGACAGGGGCCAATTCACCCCTCCACTTT. Amino acid sequence: CASRETGANSPLHF.

The chain links TRBV7-2 to TRBJ2-1; D ambiguous. This CDR3 has 13 residues. Germline V gives CDR1 SGHTA, CDR2 FQGNSA. V dropped 3 bases and J dropped 2 bases, with 5 bases sitting between them. The DNA for the CDR3 is TGTGCCAGCAGCTTTGACGCCTACAATGAGCAGTTCTTC. Its translation is CASSFDAYNEQFF.

The chain carries TRBV7-3 and TRBJ2-5; 13 bases map to TRBD2. The CDR3 extends over 15 amino acids. Germline loops: CDR1 SGHTA, CDR2 FQGTGA. V was pared by 5 bases and J by 6 bases, with 6 bases of the junction left unmatched. This chain's CDR3 is CASSELAGGLKTQYF. CDR3 in DNA: TGTGCCAGCAGCGAACTAGCGGGGGGGCTGAAGACCCAGTACTTC.

The V call is TRBV7-9, the J call TRBJ2-1; 8 positions agree with TRBD1. There are 15 residues in the CDR3. After removal of 5 bases from V and 8 bases from J, the junction contained 11 bases not matched to a gene. Germline CDR1 and CDR2: SEHNR and FQNEAQ (reference sequence). The chain's CDR3 is CASSRGQGLNYEQFF. The DNA for the CDR3 is TGTGCCAGCAGCCGAGGACAGGGCCTAAATTATGAGCAGTTCTTC. The variable domain in full, completed from reference TRBV7-9 and TRBJ2-1, reads DTGVSQNPRHKITKRGQNVTFRCDPISEHNRLYWYRQTLGQGPEFLTYFQNEAQLEKSRLLSDRFSAERPKGSFSTLEIQRTEQGDSAMYLCASSRGQGLNYEQFFGPGTRLTVL.